Detailed here is one TCR beta chain. Its antigen is unknown. Unsorted PBMC DNA was run through sequencing on ten immunoSEQ deep assay plates. The repertoire was sequenced with immunoSEQ multiplex PCR; TCRdb's copy has only in-frame clones and lacks some. In the table there are 450,000 to 500,000 clones, 60% to 80% of which are singletons. This sample is part of a study of shared clonotypes between healthy human individuals. The study, taken as a whole, reports: The sampled material consisted only of blood, and tissue repertoires are likely to differ.

Trimming removed 0 bases from V and 5 bases from J, with 4 bases in between. The CDR3 is 13 amino acids. Germline loops: CDR1 MNHEY, CDR2 SVGAGI. Sequencing was carried out using PBMCs. The clonotype originates from a woman in her forties in good health. Some clones in this sample may be carry-over from other donors' samples. The chain uses TRBV6-5 and TRBJ1-4; D not certain. CDR3 sequence reads: CASSYSHNEKLFF. The CDR3 bases are TGTGCCAGCAGTTACTCCCACAATGAAAAACTGTTTTTT.